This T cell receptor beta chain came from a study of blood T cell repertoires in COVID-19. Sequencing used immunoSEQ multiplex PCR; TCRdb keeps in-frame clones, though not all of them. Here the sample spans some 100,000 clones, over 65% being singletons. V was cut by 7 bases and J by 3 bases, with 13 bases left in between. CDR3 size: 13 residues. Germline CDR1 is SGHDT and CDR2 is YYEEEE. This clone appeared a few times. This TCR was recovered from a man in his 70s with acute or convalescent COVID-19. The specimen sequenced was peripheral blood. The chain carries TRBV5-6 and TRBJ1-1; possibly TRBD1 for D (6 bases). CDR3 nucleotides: TGTGCCAGCTTCAGGGGAGAGGACACTGAAGCTTTCTTT. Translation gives CASFRGEDTEAFF.